A selection of T cell receptor beta chains follows, all from one sample in a study of human T cells and chemical hapten exposure. From the RACE reads, TCRdb called clonotypes with MiXCR, one entry per CDR3 protein. The sample holds a few hundred thousand distinct CDR3 sequences; about 6.3% are singletons and the top ten take 5% to 6%. The sequenced sample was whole blood, obtained in connection with sensitization to the hapten diphenylcyclopropenone (DPC). Receptors were obtained from a woman aged 18-30 years with alopecia areata. Some clones in this sample may be carry-over from other donors' samples. The CDR3 runs from the conserved cysteine through the conserved F or W. D genes are given only for firm matches. Rows give clone size only sometimes, using once, few, many, or a class for an expanded clone.

j_call,cdr3_length,d_call,clone_size,v_call,cdr3_aa,cdr3_nt
TRBJ2-5,13,-,few,TRBV7-6,CASSLNKVKTQYF,TGTGCCAGCAGCTTAAACAAAGTCAAGACCCAGTACTTC
TRBJ2-1,16,TRBD1,-,TRBV11-2,CASSSTRERGPNEQFF,TGTGCCAGCAGCTCCACCCGAGAAAGGGGGCCCAATGAGCAGTTCTTC
TRBJ2-3,17,TRBD2,few,TRBV5-1,CASSRGTSGGAVDTQYF,TGCGCCAGCAGCCGTGGGACTAGCGGGGGCGCGGTAGATACGCAGTATTTT
TRBJ2-7,15,-,few,TRBV7-2,CASSREGSPAYEQYF,TGTGCCAGCAGCCGCGAGGGGTCGCCGGCCTACGAGCAGTACTTC
TRBJ2-1,15,-,-,TRBV7-9,CASSATSGSYNEQFF,TGTGCCAGCAGCGCGACGTCGGGCAGCTACAATGAGCAGTTCTTC
TRBJ2-4,15,TRBD1,few,TRBV11-1,CASSQPGQGANIQYF,TGTGCCAGCAGCCAACCGGGACAGGGGGCTAACATTCAGTACTTC
TRBJ1-2,14,-,many,TRBV28,CASSSPPSNYGYTF,TGTGCCAGCAGCTCCCCCCCTTCTAACTATGGCTACACCTTC
TRBJ2-1,15,TRBD2,many,TRBV27,CASSPRLASYNEQFF,TGTGCCAGCAGTCCCAGACTAGCATCCTACAATGAGCAGTTCTTC
TRBJ2-3,14,-,few,TRBV29-1,CSVVGYPGTDTQYF,TGCAGCGTTGTAGGCTACCCGGGCACAGATACGCAGTATTTT
TRBJ1-6,10,-,few,TRBV5-8,CASGYSPLHF,TGTGCCAGCGGCTATTCACCCCTCCACTTT
TRBJ1-2,16,-,many,TRBV29-1,CSVEDGTGINLYGYTF,TGCAGCGTTGAAGACGGGACGGGAATTAATCTCTATGGCTACACCTTC
TRBJ1-5,14,-,many,TRBV6-2/TRBV6-3,CASSNRDSNQPQHF,TGTGCCAGCAGCAACAGGGATAGCAATCAGCCCCAGCATTTT
TRBJ1-5,18,-,many,TRBV4-3,CASSQDSMVGRSNQPQHF,TGCGCCAGCAGCCAAGATAGTATGGTTGGACGTAGCAATCAGCCCCAGCATTTT
TRBJ1-1,15,TRBD1,-,TRBV5-1,CASSTGQGPYTEAFF,TGCGCCAGCAGCACCGGACAGGGACCCTACACTGAAGCTTTCTTT
TRBJ2-3,13,-,-,TRBV7-2,CASSLEATPRQYF,TGTGCCAGCAGCTTAGAAGCTACTCCTCGGCAGTATTTT
TRBJ1-4,14,-,few,TRBV18,CASSPRQGPEKLFF,TGTGCCAGCTCACCACGTCAGGGACCTGAAAAACTGTTTTTT
TRBJ1-1,14,TRBD1,-,TRBV6-5,CASRHRGSGTEAFF,TGTGCCAGCAGGCACAGGGGTTCGGGCACTGAAGCTTTCTTT
TRBJ2-7,12,-,few,TRBV2,CASSDRLSEQYF,TGTGCCAGCAGTGATAGGTTAAGCGAGCAGTACTTC
TRBJ1-2,14,-,-,TRBV27,CASSSSRDGYGYTF,TGTGCCAGCAGTTCATCGCGGGACGGCTATGGCTACACCTTC
TRBJ1-6,15,TRBD1,many,TRBV12-3/TRBV12-4,CASAHSTGAVTPLHF,TGTGCCAGCGCACATTCCACAGGGGCCGTGACACCCCTCCACTTT
TRBJ2-1,15,-,-,TRBV18,CASSPSEDYGNEQFF,TGTGCCAGCTCACCATCGGAGGACTATGGCAATGAGCAGTTCTTC
TRBJ1-1,16,-,few,TRBV4-1,CASSQGFVNMNTEAFF,TGCGCCAGCAGCCAAGGGTTTGTCAACATGAACACTGAAGCTTTCTTT
TRBJ1-5,14,-,-,TRBV9,CASSVGVSNQPQHF,TGTGCCAGCAGCGTAGGGGTGAGCAATCAGCCCCAGCATTTT
TRBJ2-5,14,-,-,TRBV13,CASSLLGERETQYF,TGTGCCAGCAGCTTACTAGGGGAGAGAGAGACCCAGTACTTC
TRBJ2-6,16,-,-,TRBV3-1,CASSPPRLSGANVLTF,TGTGCCAGCAGCCCCCCACGCCTCTCTGGGGCCAACGTCCTGACTTTC
TRBJ1-3,17,-,-,TRBV6-6,CASSYSIERSSGNTIYF,TGTGCCAGCAGTTACTCTATCGAGCGCAGCTCTGGAAACACCATATATTTT
TRBJ1-5,16,TRBD1,-,TRBV3-1,CASSQVSGGVNQPQHF,TGTGCCAGCAGCCAAGTGTCAGGGGGCGTAAATCAGCCCCAGCATTTT
TRBJ2-3,13,-,many,TRBV13,CASSLLVTDTQYF,TGTGCCAGCAGCCTCCTGGTCACAGATACGCAGTATTTT